One T cell receptor beta chain is described in this entry. The antigen remains unidentified. Noted time point: pretreatment peripheral blood. This CDR3 region has 12 residues. V was trimmed by 1 base and J by 9 bases, leaving 9 bases between them. Germline assignment: CDR1 SEHNR and CDR2 FQNEAQ (reference sequence). Spiked synthetic TCR analogs estimated absolute template abundance per PCR. Assay used: immunoSEQ multiplex PCR; TCRdb lists only in-frame clones, some missing. This sample has around 45,000 clones, with about 84% found just once. The data were taken from a study of PD-L1 blockade in urothelial cancer. General study points: A below-median TCR clonality in blood before treatment predicted better survival.

The clonotype originates from a man aged 60 to 75 with urothelial cancer. Sequencing used PBMCs, obtained around atezolizumab (anti-PD-L1) treatment. This sequence joins TRBV7-9 and TRBJ1-2; no definite D call. The CDR3 region is CASSLEWQSYTF. The CDR3 nucleotides are TGTGCCAGCAGCTTAGAATGGCAGAGCTACACCTTC.